This T cell receptor beta chain was captured in a study of blood T cell repertoires in COVID-19. At the level of the study: Sites in the United States, Italy and Spain provided acute and convalescent COVID-19 samples.

The CDR3 has 15 residues. V was cut by 1 base and J by 6 bases, with 10 bases left in between. Germline values: CDR1 SGHAT, CDR2 FQNNGV. Per the original methods: Nucleated cell number was recorded as an estimate derived from reference gene primer amplification. The repertoire was sequenced with immunoSEQ multiplex PCR; TCRdb's copy has only in-frame clones and lacks some. V, J and clone size derive from that table, while D and trimming were established from the DNA sequence. The sample shows 75,000 to 95,000 clones, 88% of them seen only once. In this sample, this clone turned up once. Input material: peripheral blood. The chain uses TRBV11-2 and TRBJ1-6; D uncertain. This receptor was identified in a human donor in a cohort sampled during active COVID-19. CDR3 DNA sequence: TGTGCCAGCAGCTTAGTGCCAGGCTTTAATTCACCCCTCCACTTT. It is translated as CASSLVPGFNSPLHF.